What follows describes a single T cell receptor (beta chain). TCRdb reprocessed the reads via MiXCR and lists one record per CDR3 protein. The profile shows 150,000 or so distinct CDR3 sequences, over 15% of them singletons. The data stem from a study of T cell repertoires in cytomegalovirus infection. The CDR3 consists of 15 residues. J was trimmed by 3 bases and V by 10 bases; bases with no gene match: 8. CDR1 and CDR2 (germline): MNHEY, SVGEGT. The sequence was collected from a human donor in good health (CMV status not recorded). Some clones in this sample may be carry-over from other donors' samples. This chain connects TRBV6-2 or TRBV6-3 to TRBJ2-3, with 12 bases lining up with TRBD2. Sequencing input: CD8+ T cells from PBMCs. The chain's CDR3 is CAIKRLAGDTDTQYF. The DNA for the CDR3 is TGTGCCATCAAAAGACTAGCGGGAGATACAGATACGCAGTATTTT.